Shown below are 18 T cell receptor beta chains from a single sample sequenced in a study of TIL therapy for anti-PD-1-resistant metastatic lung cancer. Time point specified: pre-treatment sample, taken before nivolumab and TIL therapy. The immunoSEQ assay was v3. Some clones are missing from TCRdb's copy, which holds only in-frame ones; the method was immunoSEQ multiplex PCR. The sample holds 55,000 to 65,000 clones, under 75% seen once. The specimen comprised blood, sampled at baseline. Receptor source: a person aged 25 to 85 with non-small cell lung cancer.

CDR3 protein: CSVGGGPMLLQETQYF. The DNA of the CDR3 is TGCAGCGTTGGGGGTGGACCGATGCTACTACAAGAGACCCAGTACTTC. V gene TRBV29-1 combines with J gene TRBJ2-5; D is unclear. This CDR3 region has 16 residues. The germline CDR1 and CDR2 sequences are SQVTM and ANQGSEA. Between the trimmed V and J ends, which lost 4 bases and 2 bases, there was a span of 20 bases.

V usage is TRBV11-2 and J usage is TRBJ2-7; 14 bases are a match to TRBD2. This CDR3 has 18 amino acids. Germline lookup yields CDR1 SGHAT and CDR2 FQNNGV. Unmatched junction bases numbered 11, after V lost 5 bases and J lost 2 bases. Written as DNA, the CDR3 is TGTGCCAGCAGCATATCCGGGACTAGCGGGAGTTTTGCCTACGAGCAGTACTTC. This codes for CASSISGTSGSFAYEQYF.

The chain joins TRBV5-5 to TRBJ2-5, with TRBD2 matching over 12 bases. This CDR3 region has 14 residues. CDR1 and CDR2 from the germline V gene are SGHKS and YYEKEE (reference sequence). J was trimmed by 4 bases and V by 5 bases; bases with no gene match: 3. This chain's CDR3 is CASSATSGRETQYF. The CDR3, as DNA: TGTGCCAGCAGTGCGACTAGCGGGAGAGAGACCCAGTACTTC.

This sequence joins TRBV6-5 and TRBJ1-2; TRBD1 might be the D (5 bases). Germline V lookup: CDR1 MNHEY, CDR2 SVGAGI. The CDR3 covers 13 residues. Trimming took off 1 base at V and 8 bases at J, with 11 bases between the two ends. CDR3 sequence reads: CASSYWGGSGYTF. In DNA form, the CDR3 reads TGTGCCAGCAGTTACTGGGGCGGAAGCGGCTACACCTTC.

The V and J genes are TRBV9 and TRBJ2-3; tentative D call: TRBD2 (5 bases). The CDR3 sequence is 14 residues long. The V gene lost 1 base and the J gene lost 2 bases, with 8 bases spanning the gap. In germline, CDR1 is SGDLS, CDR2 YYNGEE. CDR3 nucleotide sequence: TGTGCCAGCAGCGTACTAGCTTACACAGATACGCAGTATTTT. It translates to CASSVLAYTDTQYF.

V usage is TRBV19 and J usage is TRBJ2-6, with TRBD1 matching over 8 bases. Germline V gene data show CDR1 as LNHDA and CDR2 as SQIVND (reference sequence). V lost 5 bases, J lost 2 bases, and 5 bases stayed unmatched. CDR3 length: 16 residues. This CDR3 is CASSGQGAPGANVLTF. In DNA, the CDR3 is TGTGCCAGTAGTGGCCAGGGGGCGCCTGGGGCCAACGTCCTGACTTTC.

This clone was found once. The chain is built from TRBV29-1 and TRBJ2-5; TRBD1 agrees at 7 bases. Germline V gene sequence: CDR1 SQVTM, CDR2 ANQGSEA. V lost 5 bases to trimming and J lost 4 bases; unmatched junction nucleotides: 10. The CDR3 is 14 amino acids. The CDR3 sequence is CSVLMTGKGETQYF. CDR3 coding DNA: TGCAGCGTTCTAATGACAGGGAAAGGAGAGACCCAGTACTTC.

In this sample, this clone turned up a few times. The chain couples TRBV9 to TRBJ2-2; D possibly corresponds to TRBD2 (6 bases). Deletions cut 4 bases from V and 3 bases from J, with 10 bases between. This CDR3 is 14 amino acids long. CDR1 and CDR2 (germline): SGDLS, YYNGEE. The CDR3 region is CASSLREYTGELFF. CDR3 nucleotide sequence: TGTGCCAGCAGCCTCCGGGAGTACACCGGGGAGCTGTTTTTT.

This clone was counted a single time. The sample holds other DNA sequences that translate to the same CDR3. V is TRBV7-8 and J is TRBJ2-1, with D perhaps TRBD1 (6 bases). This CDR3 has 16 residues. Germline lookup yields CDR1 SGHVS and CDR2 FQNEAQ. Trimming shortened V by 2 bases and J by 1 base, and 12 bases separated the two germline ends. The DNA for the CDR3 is TGTGCCAGCAGCTTAAGGGGGATTGGGTCCTACAATGAGCAGTTCTTC. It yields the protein CASSLRGIGSYNEQFF. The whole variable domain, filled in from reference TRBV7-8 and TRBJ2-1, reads GAGVSQSPRYKVAKRGQDVALRCDPISGHVSLFWYQQALGQGPEFLTYFQNEAQLDKSGLPSDRFFAERPEGSVSTLKIQRTQQEDSAVYLCASSLRGIGSYNEQFFGPGTRLTVL.

In nucleotides, the CDR3 is TGTGCCAGCAGCTTAGAAACAGGTTTGGGCTACGAGCAGTACTTC. Amino acid sequence: CASSLETGLGYEQYF. The rearrangement links TRBV11-2 to TRBJ2-7, with D perhaps matching TRBD1 (5 bases). Germline CDR1 and CDR2: SGHAT and FQNNGV. Trimming pared 0 bases from V and 3 bases from J, leaving 12 bases between. The CDR3 contains 15 residues.

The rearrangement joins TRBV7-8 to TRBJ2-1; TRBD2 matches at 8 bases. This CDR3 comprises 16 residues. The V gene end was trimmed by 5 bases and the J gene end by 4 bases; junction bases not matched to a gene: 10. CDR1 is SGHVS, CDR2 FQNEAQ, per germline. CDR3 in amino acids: CASSGRGGNTYNEQFF. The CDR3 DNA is TGTGCCAGCAGCGGTCGGGGGGGGAATACATACAATGAGCAGTTCTTC.

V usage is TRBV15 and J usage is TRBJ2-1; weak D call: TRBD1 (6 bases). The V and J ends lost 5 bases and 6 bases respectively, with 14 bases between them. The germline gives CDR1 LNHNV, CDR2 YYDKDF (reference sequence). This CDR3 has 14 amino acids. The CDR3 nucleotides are TGTGCCACCAGCTACGGACAGATAAGCAATGAGCAGTTCTTC. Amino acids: CATSYGQISNEQFF.

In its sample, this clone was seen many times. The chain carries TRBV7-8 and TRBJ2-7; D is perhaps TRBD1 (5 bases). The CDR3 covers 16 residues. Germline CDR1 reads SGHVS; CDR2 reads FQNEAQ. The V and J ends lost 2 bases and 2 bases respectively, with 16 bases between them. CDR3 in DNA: TGTGCCAGCAGCTTATGGGGCGGCGCTACGGCCTACGAGCAGTACTTC. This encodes CASSLWGGATAYEQYF.

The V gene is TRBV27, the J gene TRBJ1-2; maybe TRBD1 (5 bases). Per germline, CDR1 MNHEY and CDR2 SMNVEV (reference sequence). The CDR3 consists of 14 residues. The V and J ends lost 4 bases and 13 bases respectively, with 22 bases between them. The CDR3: CASSSSRGTALLTF. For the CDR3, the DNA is TGTGCCAGCAGTTCCAGTCGGGGGACGGCGCTTCTCACCTTC.

This CDR3 is CASGRAYEQYF. DNA for the CDR3: TGTGCCAGCGGGAGGGCCTACGAGCAGTACTTC. This chain links TRBV25-1 with TRBJ2-7, with 7 positions matching TRBD2. Germline CDR1 and CDR2: MGHDK and SYGVNS. CDR3 length: 11 residues. The J segment lost 2 bases and the V segment lost 8 bases, leaving 0 bases of the junction unmatched.

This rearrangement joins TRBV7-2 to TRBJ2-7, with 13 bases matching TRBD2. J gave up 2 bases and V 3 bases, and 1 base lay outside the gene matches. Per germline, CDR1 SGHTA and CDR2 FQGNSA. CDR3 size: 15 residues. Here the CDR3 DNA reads TGTGCCAGCAGCTTTGGACTAGCGGGGGCCTACGAGCAGTACTTC. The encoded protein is CASSFGLAGAYEQYF. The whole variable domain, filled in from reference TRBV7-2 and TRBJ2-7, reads GAGVSQSPSNKVTEKGKDVELRCDPISGHTALYWYRQSLGQGLEFLIYFQGNSAPDKSGLPSDRFSAERTGGSVSTLTIQRTQQEDSAVYLCASSFGLAGAYEQYFGPGTRLTVT.

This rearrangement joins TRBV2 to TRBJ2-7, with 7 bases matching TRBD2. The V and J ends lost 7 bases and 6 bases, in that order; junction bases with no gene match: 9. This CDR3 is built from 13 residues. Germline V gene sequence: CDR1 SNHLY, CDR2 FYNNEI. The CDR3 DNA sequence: TGTGCCAGCACGAGCGGGAATTACGGCGAGCAGTACTTC. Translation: CASTSGNYGEQYF.

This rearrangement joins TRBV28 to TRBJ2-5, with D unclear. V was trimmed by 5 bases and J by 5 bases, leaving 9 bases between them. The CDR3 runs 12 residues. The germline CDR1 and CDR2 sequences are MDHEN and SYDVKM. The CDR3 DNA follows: TGTGCCAGCAGTCCTTTTGGGGAGACCCAGTACTTC. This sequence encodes CASSPFGETQYF.